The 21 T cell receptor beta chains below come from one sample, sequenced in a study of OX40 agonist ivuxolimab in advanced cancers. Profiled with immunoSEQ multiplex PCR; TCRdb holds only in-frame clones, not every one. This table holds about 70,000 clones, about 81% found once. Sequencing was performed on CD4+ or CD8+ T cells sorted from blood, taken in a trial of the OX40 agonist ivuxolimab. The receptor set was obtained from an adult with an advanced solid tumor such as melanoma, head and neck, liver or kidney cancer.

The CDR3 nucleotides read TGTGCCAGCAGCTTATCCCCGGGGGCTAGCTACGAGCAGTACTTC. Residues: CASSLSPGASYEQYF. The chain recombines TRBV13 with TRBJ2-7; D possibly uses TRBD1 or TRBD2 (6 bases each). V gave up 2 bases and J gave up 3 bases, with 14 bases separating them. Germline values: CDR1 PRHDT, CDR2 FYEKMQ (reference sequence). The CDR3 length is 15 residues.

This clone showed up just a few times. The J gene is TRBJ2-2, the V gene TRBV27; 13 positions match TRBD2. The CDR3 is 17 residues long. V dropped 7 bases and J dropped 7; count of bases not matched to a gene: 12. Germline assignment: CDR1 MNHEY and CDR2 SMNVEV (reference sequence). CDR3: CASNSPGLAGQNGELFF. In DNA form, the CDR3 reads TGTGCCAGCAACTCCCCGGGACTAGCGGGGCAAAACGGGGAGCTGTTTTTT.

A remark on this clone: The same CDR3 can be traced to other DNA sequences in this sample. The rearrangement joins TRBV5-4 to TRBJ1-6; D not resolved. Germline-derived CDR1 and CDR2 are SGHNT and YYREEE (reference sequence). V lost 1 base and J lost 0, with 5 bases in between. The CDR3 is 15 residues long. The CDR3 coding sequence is TGTGCCAGCAGCTTGACTCTCTCCTATAATTCACCCCTCCACTTT. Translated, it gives CASSLTLSYNSPLHF. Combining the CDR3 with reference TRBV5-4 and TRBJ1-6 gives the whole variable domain ETGVTQSPTHLIKTRGQQVTLRCSSQSGHNTVSWYQQALGQGPQFIFQYYREEENGRGNFPPRFSGLQFPNYSSELNVNALELDDSALYLCASSLTLSYNSPLHFGNGTRLTVT.

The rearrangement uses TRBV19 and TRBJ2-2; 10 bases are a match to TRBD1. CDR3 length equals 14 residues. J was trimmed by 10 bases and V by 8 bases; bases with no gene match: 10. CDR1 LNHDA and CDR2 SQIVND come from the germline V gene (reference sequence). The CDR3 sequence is CASQGTGVSEELFF. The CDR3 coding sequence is TGTGCCAGTCAGGGGACAGGGGTTTCGGAGGAGCTGTTTTTT.

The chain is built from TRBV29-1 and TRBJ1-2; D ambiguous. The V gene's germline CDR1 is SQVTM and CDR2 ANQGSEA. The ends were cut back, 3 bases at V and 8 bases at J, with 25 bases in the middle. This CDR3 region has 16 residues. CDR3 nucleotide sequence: TGCAGCGTTGATTCGGTCAGGTCGCCCGCAAGGAGGGGCTACACCTTC. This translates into CSVDSVRSPARRGYTF.

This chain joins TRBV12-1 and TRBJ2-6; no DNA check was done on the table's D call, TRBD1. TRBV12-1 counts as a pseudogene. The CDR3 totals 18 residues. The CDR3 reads CASSPSYVWTSRANVLTF. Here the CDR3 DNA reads TGTGCCAGCAGCCCGTCATATGTATGGACAAGTCGGGCCAACGTCCTGACTTTC.

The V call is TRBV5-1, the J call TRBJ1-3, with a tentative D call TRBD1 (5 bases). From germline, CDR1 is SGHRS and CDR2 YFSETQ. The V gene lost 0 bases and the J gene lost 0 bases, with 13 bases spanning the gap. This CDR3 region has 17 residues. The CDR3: CASSLGSGTLSGNTIYF. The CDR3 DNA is TGCGCCAGCAGCTTGGGTTCCGGGACCCTCTCTGGAAACACCATATATTTT.

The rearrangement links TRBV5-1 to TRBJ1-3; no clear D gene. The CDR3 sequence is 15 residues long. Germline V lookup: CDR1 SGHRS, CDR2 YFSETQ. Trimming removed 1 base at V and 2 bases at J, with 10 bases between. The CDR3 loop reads CASSLLYGAGNTIYF. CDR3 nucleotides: TGCGCCAGCAGCTTGTTATACGGGGCTGGAAACACCATATATTTT.

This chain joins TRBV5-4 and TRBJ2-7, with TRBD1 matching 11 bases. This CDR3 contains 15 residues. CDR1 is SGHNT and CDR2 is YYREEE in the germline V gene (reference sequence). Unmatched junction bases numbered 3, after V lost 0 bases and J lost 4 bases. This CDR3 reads CASSLEGTGGYEQYF. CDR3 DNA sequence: TGTGCCAGCAGCTTGGAAGGGACAGGGGGGTACGAGCAGTACTTC.

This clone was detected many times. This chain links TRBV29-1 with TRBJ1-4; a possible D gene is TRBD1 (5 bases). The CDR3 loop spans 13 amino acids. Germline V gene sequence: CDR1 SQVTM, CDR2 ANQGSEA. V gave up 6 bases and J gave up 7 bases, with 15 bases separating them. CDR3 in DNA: TGCAGCGTGAGGGGAGGGGAAACTGAAAAACTGTTTTTT. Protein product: CSVRGGETEKLFF.

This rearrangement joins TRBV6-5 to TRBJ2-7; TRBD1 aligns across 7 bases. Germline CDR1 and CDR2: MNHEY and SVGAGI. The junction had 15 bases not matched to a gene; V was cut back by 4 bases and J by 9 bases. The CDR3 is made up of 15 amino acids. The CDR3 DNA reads TGTGCCAGCAGTTCCGCCCCGGGACAGTTCGTAAGGCAGTACTTC. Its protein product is CASSSAPGQFVRQYF.

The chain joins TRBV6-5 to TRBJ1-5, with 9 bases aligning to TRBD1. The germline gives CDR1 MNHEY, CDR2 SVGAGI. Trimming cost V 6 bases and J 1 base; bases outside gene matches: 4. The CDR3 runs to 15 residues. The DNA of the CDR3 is TGTGCCAGCAGGCGGACAGGGGAAAGCAATCAGCCCCAGCATTTT. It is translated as CASRRTGESNQPQHF.

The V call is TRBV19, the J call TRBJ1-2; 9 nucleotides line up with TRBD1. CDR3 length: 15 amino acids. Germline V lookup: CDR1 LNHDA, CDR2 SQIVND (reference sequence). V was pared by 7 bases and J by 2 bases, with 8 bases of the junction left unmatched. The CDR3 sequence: CASTILDRGNYGYTF. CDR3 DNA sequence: TGTGCCAGTACCATCTTGGACAGGGGAAACTATGGCTACACCTTC.

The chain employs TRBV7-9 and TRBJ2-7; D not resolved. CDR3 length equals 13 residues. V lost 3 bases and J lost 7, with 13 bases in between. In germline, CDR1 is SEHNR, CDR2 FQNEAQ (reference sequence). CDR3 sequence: CASSFMGVEEQYF. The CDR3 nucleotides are TGTGCCAGCAGCTTTATGGGTGTAGAAGAGCAGTACTTC.

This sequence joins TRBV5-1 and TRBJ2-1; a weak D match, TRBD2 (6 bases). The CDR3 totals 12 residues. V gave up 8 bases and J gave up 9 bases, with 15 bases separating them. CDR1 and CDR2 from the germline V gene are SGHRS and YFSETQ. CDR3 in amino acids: CARPGRPPEQFF. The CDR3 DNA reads TGCGCCAGGCCAGGGAGGCCCCCTGAGCAGTTCTTC.

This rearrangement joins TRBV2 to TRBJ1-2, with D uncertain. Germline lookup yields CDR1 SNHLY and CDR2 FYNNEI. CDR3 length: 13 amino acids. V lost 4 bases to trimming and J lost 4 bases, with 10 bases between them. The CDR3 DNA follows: TGTGCCAGCAGTGGTGGGGATAGCTATGGCTACACCTTC. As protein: CASSGGDSYGYTF.

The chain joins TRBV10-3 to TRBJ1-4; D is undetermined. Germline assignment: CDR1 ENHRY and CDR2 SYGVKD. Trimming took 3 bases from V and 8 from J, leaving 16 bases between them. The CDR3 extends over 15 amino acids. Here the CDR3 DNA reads TGTGCCATCAGTGAAACAAACGGGGAGAACGAAAAACTGTTTTTT. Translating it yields CAISETNGENEKLFF.

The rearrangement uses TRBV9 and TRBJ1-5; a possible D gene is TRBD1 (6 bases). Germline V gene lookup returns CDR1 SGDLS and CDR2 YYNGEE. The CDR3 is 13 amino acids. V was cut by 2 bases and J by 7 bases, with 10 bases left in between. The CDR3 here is CASSVRTDQPQHF. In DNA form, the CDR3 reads TGTGCCAGCAGCGTCAGGACAGACCAGCCCCAGCATTTT.

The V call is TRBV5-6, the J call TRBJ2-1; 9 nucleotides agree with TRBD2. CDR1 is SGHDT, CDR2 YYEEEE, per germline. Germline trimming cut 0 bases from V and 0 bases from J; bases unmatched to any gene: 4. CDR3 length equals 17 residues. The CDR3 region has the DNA TGTGCCAGCAGCTTGGCGCTACTAGCGGGCTCCTACAATGAGCAGTTCTTC. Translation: CASSLALLAGSYNEQFF. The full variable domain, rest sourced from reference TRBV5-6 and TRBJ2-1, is DAGVTQSPTHLIKTRGQQVTLRCSPKSGHDTVSWYQQALGQGPQFIFQYYEEEERQRGNFPDRFSGHQFPNYSSELNVNALLLGDSALYLCASSLALLAGSYNEQFFGPGTRLTVL.

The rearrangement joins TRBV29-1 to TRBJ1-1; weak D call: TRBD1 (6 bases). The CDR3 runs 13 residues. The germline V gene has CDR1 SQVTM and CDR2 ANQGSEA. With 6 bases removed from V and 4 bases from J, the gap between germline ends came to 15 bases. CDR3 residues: CSVGTGAGTEAFF. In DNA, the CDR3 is TGCAGCGTGGGGACGGGGGCCGGCACTGAAGCTTTCTTT.

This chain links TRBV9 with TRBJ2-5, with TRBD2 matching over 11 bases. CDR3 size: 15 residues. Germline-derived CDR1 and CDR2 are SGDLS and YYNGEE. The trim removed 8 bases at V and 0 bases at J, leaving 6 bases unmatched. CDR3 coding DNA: TGTGCCAGTTCGCTGACTAGCGGGGACCAAGAGACCCAGTACTTC. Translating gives CASSLTSGDQETQYF.